These T cell receptor beta chains were read from a single sample in a study of response to subunit inactivated influenza vaccine. Using its own MiXCR run on the RT-PCR reads, TCRdb lists one record per CDR3 protein. This table holds 500,000 to 650,000 distinct CDR3 sequences, about 8% found once. This sample comprised PBMCs from blood, obtained 23 to 25 months after vaccination. These receptors all stem from a man between 50 and 69 years old who received an inactivated influenza vaccine. The CDR3 runs from the conserved cysteine through the conserved F or W. Each record gives: CDR3 DNA, CDR3 protein, clone size, V gene, J gene, D gene. The D gene is left open where the match is weak. Size is stated for part of the rows, as once, few or many counts, or as a class when the clone is expanded.

CDR3 DNA: TGTGCCAGTAGTATGGGAGCGGGACAGGGGAACGAAAAACTGTTTTTT
CDR3 protein: CASSMGAGQGNEKLFF
clone size: few
V gene: TRBV19
J gene: TRBJ1-4
D gene: TRBD1

CDR3 DNA: TGTGCCAGCTCACCACAGCACCAGGGGACCGGGGAGCTGTTTTTT
CDR3 protein: CASSPQHQGTGELFF
clone size: once
V gene: TRBV18
J gene: TRBJ2-2
D gene: NA

CDR3 DNA: TGTGCCAGCTCAGAGACTGGGGCCAACGTCCTGACTTTC
CDR3 protein: CASSETGANVLTF
clone size: few
V gene: TRBV18
J gene: TRBJ2-6
D gene: NA

CDR3 DNA: TGTGCCAGCAGTACGGACGGAAGCATGAACACTGAAGCTTTCTTT
CDR3 protein: CASSTDGSMNTEAFF
clone size: NA
V gene: TRBV6-2/TRBV6-3
J gene: TRBJ1-1
D gene: NA

CDR3 DNA: TGCAGTGCTAGAGATCAGACAGGAAACACTGAAGCTTTCTTT
CDR3 protein: CSARDQTGNTEAFF
clone size: few
V gene: TRBV20-1
J gene: TRBJ1-1
D gene: NA

CDR3 DNA: TGTGCCAGCAGTTACTCGGACACCCAAGAGACCCAGTACTTC
CDR3 protein: CASSYSDTQETQYF
clone size: few
V gene: TRBV6-5
J gene: TRBJ2-5
D gene: NA

CDR3 DNA: TGTGCCAGCAGCCAAGAAGGGACCCAAGCTTTCTTT
CDR3 protein: CASSQEGTQAFF
clone size: many
V gene: TRBV3-1
J gene: TRBJ1-1
D gene: NA

CDR3 DNA: TGTGCCAGCAACGGACGGGACGAGCAGTACTTC
CDR3 protein: CASNGRDEQYF
clone size: few
V gene: TRBV6-6
J gene: TRBJ2-7
D gene: NA

CDR3 DNA: TGTGCCAGCAGCAGAACAACAAATTCACCCCTCCACTTT
CDR3 protein: CASSRTTNSPLHF
clone size: NA
V gene: TRBV6-6
J gene: TRBJ1-6
D gene: NA

CDR3 DNA: TGTGCCAGCAGTTTAAATGGGGTCGCAGCAGATACGCAGTATTTT
CDR3 protein: CASSLNGVAADTQYF
clone size: few
V gene: TRBV12-3/TRBV12-4
J gene: TRBJ2-3
D gene: NA

CDR3 DNA: TGTGCCAGCAGAGACAGGGTTGGCACTGAAGCTTTCTTT
CDR3 protein: CASRDRVGTEAFF
clone size: few
V gene: TRBV25-1
J gene: TRBJ1-1
D gene: TRBD1

CDR3 DNA: TGCGCCAGCAGCCCCGGGACAGGGTTTCGAGAGACCCAGTACTTC
CDR3 protein: CASSPGTGFRETQYF
clone size: few
V gene: TRBV5-1
J gene: TRBJ2-5
D gene: TRBD1

CDR3 DNA: TGCAGTGCTAGCTTTGGGAATCGGGCAGATACGCAGTATTTT
CDR3 protein: CSASFGNRADTQYF
clone size: many
V gene: TRBV20-1
J gene: TRBJ2-3
D gene: NA

CDR3 DNA: TGTGCCATCAGTGACCCTAGCGGTCCCACCGGGGAGCTGTTTTTT
CDR3 protein: CAISDPSGPTGELFF
clone size: many
V gene: TRBV10-3
J gene: TRBJ2-2
D gene: TRBD2

CDR3 DNA: TGTGCCACCAGAAAGCCAGACCCTAAAAAAAATGAGCAGTTCTTC
CDR3 protein: CATRKPDPKKNEQFF
clone size: NA
V gene: TRBV15
J gene: TRBJ2-1
D gene: NA

CDR3 DNA: TGTGCCATCAGTGAGTCTGGCGGACCCAGCTCCTACGAGCAGTACTTC
CDR3 protein: CAISESGGPSSYEQYF
clone size: few
V gene: TRBV10-3
J gene: TRBJ2-7
D gene: NA

CDR3 DNA: TGTGCCTGGAGCCCGACAGCCTTTAGCACAGATACGCAGTATTTT
CDR3 protein: CAWSPTAFSTDTQYF
clone size: few
V gene: TRBV30
J gene: TRBJ2-3
D gene: NA

CDR3 DNA: TGCGCCAGCAGCCAAGATTGGACTACAGTTGCCTTC
CDR3 protein: CASSQDWTTVAF
clone size: NA
V gene: TRBV4-3
J gene: TRBJ1-2
D gene: NA

CDR3 DNA: TGTGCCAGCAGGGAAAACAGGGGGGGGAACACTGAAGCTTTCTTT
CDR3 protein: CASRENRGGNTEAFF
clone size: few
V gene: TRBV12-3/TRBV12-4
J gene: TRBJ1-1
D gene: TRBD1

CDR3 DNA: TGTGCCAGCAGTGAAATGTGGACAAGTAGTGCACCCCTCCACTTT
CDR3 protein: CASSEMWTSSAPLHF
clone size: many
V gene: TRBV6-1
J gene: TRBJ1-6
D gene: NA

CDR3 DNA: TGTGCCACCAGTGACCCCCCGGGCTACAATGAGCAGTTCTTC
CDR3 protein: CATSDPPGYNEQFF
clone size: NA
V gene: TRBV24-1
J gene: TRBJ2-1
D gene: NA

CDR3 DNA: TGTGCCAGCAGCCAATTCACTGAAGCTTTCTTT
CDR3 protein: CASSQFTEAFF
clone size: NA
V gene: TRBV3-1
J gene: TRBJ1-1
D gene: NA

CDR3 DNA: TGTGCCAGCAGCCAAGATCGTCCCGCGGGGCGAAATGGCTACACCTTC
CDR3 protein: CASSQDRPAGRNGYTF
clone size: many
V gene: TRBV3-1
J gene: TRBJ1-2
D gene: NA

CDR3 DNA: TGTGCCAGCAGTCCCGGGACAGGGCTTAACTATGGCTACACCTTC
CDR3 protein: CASSPGTGLNYGYTF
clone size: few
V gene: TRBV2
J gene: TRBJ1-2
D gene: TRBD1

CDR3 DNA: TGTGCCAGCAGAGACAGGGGGCGAGGTGAAAAACTGTTTTTT
CDR3 protein: CASRDRGRGEKLFF
clone size: NA
V gene: TRBV6-1
J gene: TRBJ1-4
D gene: TRBD1

CDR3 DNA: TGTGCCAGCAGTGCTATGGGACAGGGGATAAACATTCAGTACTTC
CDR3 protein: CASSAMGQGINIQYF
clone size: NA
V gene: TRBV25-1
J gene: TRBJ2-4
D gene: TRBD1

CDR3 DNA: TGCGCCAGCAGTGAGGTAGGGGGCGCAACGGAGACCCAGTACTTC
CDR3 protein: CASSEVGGATETQYF
clone size: few
V gene: TRBV10-2
J gene: TRBJ2-5
D gene: TRBD1

CDR3 DNA: TGTGCCAGCAGCTTATCGGTCAGAATTAGCTCCTACAATGAGCAGTTCTTC
CDR3 protein: CASSLSVRISSYNEQFF
clone size: NA
V gene: TRBV11-2
J gene: TRBJ2-1
D gene: NA

CDR3 DNA: TGTGCCAGCAGTTTTCTCCCTAATAGCGGGTCCGGGGAGACCCAGTACTTC
CDR3 protein: CASSFLPNSGSGETQYF
clone size: few
V gene: TRBV27
J gene: TRBJ2-5
D gene: TRBD2

CDR3 DNA: TGTTCCATCAGCCCTTCCACTACCGGTGAAAAACTGTTTTTT
CDR3 protein: CSISPSTTGEKLFF
clone size: NA
V gene: TRBV10-3
J gene: TRBJ1-4
D gene: NA

CDR3 DNA: TGTGCCAGCAGCCCCGTGACTAGCTCCTATACAGATACGCAGTATTTT
CDR3 protein: CASSPVTSSYTDTQYF
clone size: NA
V gene: TRBV7-8
J gene: TRBJ2-3
D gene: TRBD2

CDR3 DNA: TGTGCCAGCAGCGTAGGGCAGTATAGCAATCAGCCCCAGCATTTT
CDR3 protein: CASSVGQYSNQPQHF
clone size: few
V gene: TRBV9
J gene: TRBJ1-5
D gene: NA

CDR3 DNA: TGTGCCAGCAGTACTTACGACAGCAAGTTTGGCAATCAGCCCCAGCATTTT
CDR3 protein: CASSTYDSKFGNQPQHF
clone size: few
V gene: TRBV12-3/TRBV12-4
J gene: TRBJ1-5
D gene: NA

CDR3 DNA: TGTGCCAGCAGCTTAGTTCAGGGAGGTGGGACTGAAGCTTTCTTT
CDR3 protein: CASSLVQGGGTEAFF
clone size: few
V gene: TRBV7-8
J gene: TRBJ1-1
D gene: NA

CDR3 DNA: TGCGCCAGCAGCTCCCGCGAGACCGGGACAGGGATGGCTGGCTACACCTTC
CDR3 protein: CASSSRETGTGMAGYTF
clone size: NA
V gene: TRBV5-1
J gene: TRBJ1-2
D gene: TRBD1

CDR3 DNA: TGCAGTGCTAGCCGGGACAGGGGAGGCAGCAATCAGCCCCAGCATTTT
CDR3 protein: CSASRDRGGSNQPQHF
clone size: NA
V gene: TRBV20-1
J gene: TRBJ1-5
D gene: TRBD1

CDR3 DNA: TGTGCCAGCAGCTGGGGGGACACTGAAGCTTTCTTT
CDR3 protein: CASSWGDTEAFF
clone size: many
V gene: TRBV9
J gene: TRBJ1-1
D gene: NA

CDR3 DNA: TGTGCCATTACAGACAGCTACAATGAGCAGTTCTTC
CDR3 protein: CAITDSYNEQFF
clone size: few
V gene: TRBV10-3
J gene: TRBJ2-1
D gene: NA

CDR3 DNA: TGCGCCAGCAGCCAAGTGGCGTACTACGAGCAGTACTTC
CDR3 protein: CASSQVAYYEQYF
clone size: many
V gene: TRBV4-3
J gene: TRBJ2-7
D gene: NA

CDR3 DNA: TGTGCCAGCATCGGGGGGGGTGGCGTTCCTGGCTACACCTTC
CDR3 protein: CASIGGGGVPGYTF
clone size: NA
V gene: TRBV28
J gene: TRBJ1-2
D gene: NA

CDR3 DNA: TGCGCCAGCAGCCAAGAGGCTAACTCTGGGGCCAACGTCCTGACTTTC
CDR3 protein: CASSQEANSGANVLTF
clone size: NA
V gene: TRBV4-3
J gene: TRBJ2-6
D gene: NA

CDR3 DNA: TGTGCCATCGGGACGGAGCCCTACGAGCAGTACTTC
CDR3 protein: CAIGTEPYEQYF
clone size: many
V gene: TRBV10-3
J gene: TRBJ2-7
D gene: NA

CDR3 DNA: TGCGCCAGCACCCCAGAACCAGGGGGTCCAGAGACCCAGTACTTC
CDR3 protein: CASTPEPGGPETQYF
clone size: many
V gene: TRBV5-1
J gene: TRBJ2-5
D gene: TRBD1

CDR3 DNA: TGTGCCTGGAGTACGGACAGGCAGTACTTC
CDR3 protein: CAWSTDRQYF
clone size: NA
V gene: TRBV30
J gene: TRBJ2-7
D gene: NA

CDR3 DNA: TGCGCCAGCAGCATAACGGGACAACCCCCCTACGAGCAGTACTTC
CDR3 protein: CASSITGQPPYEQYF
clone size: many
V gene: TRBV4-1
J gene: TRBJ2-7
D gene: NA

CDR3 DNA: TGTGCCAGCCACGGGGACGAGCAGTACTTC
CDR3 protein: CASHGDEQYF
clone size: NA
V gene: TRBV7-9
J gene: TRBJ2-7
D gene: NA

CDR3 DNA: TGTGCCAGCAGTTCTCGGGTAGGGTCTGGGAACATTCAGTACTTC
CDR3 protein: CASSSRVGSGNIQYF
clone size: many
V gene: TRBV7-2
J gene: TRBJ2-4
D gene: NA

CDR3 DNA: TGCAGTGCTGGTGAGCGGGAGGGAAGCTACAATGAGCAGTTCTTC
CDR3 protein: CSAGEREGSYNEQFF
clone size: NA
V gene: TRBV20-1
J gene: TRBJ2-1
D gene: TRBD2

CDR3 DNA: TGTGCCAGCATGGGGACAGGGGTGCGCACAGATACGCAGTATTTT
CDR3 protein: CASMGTGVRTDTQYF
clone size: few
V gene: TRBV5-6
J gene: TRBJ2-3
D gene: TRBD1

CDR3 DNA: TGCGCCAGCAGCTTGGAGGGCGCTAGCGGGAAATCGGATGAGCAGTTCTTC
CDR3 protein: CASSLEGASGKSDEQFF
clone size: many
V gene: TRBV5-1
J gene: TRBJ2-1
D gene: TRBD2

CDR3 DNA: TGCAGTGCTAGTATAGCGGGAGTTAGCACAGATACGCAGTATTTT
CDR3 protein: CSASIAGVSTDTQYF
clone size: many
V gene: TRBV20-1
J gene: TRBJ2-3
D gene: TRBD2

CDR3 DNA: TGTGCCAGCGGGACTAGAAGGGAGACCCAGTACTTC
CDR3 protein: CASGTRRETQYF
clone size: NA
V gene: TRBV12-3/TRBV12-4
J gene: TRBJ2-5
D gene: TRBD2

CDR3 DNA: TGTGCCAGCAGCGTCGACAGGGGGCAGGAGACCCAGTACTTC
CDR3 protein: CASSVDRGQETQYF
clone size: few
V gene: TRBV9
J gene: TRBJ2-5
D gene: TRBD1

CDR3 DNA: TGTGCCAGCAGTTACAGGGGCGCCTCTAGCACAGATACGCAGTATTTT
CDR3 protein: CASSYRGASSTDTQYF
clone size: many
V gene: TRBV6-2/TRBV6-3
J gene: TRBJ2-3
D gene: NA

CDR3 DNA: TGCAGTGCTTTGTCTGGCACAGATACGCAGTATTTT
CDR3 protein: CSALSGTDTQYF
clone size: NA
V gene: TRBV20-1
J gene: TRBJ2-3
D gene: NA

CDR3 DNA: TGTGCCAGCAGCCTTCGGACTAGTCGGGAGACCCAGTACTTC
CDR3 protein: CASSLRTSRETQYF
clone size: few
V gene: TRBV11-2
J gene: TRBJ2-5
D gene: TRBD2

CDR3 DNA: TGTGCCAGCAGCCGATTTCGGGACGGCGGTGGCTACACCTTC
CDR3 protein: CASSRFRDGGGYTF
clone size: many
V gene: TRBV7-8
J gene: TRBJ1-2
D gene: NA

CDR3 DNA: TGTGCCAGCAGTCCCTCTAGCGGGAACACCGGGGAGCTGTTTTTT
CDR3 protein: CASSPSSGNTGELFF
clone size: NA
V gene: TRBV28
J gene: TRBJ2-2
D gene: TRBD2